The T cell receptor (beta chain) described here comes from a study of glioma-infiltrating T cells. This clonotype was found once. The target antigen is unknown. This could be a read error, since a much larger clone is one nucleotide away. The germline CDR1 and CDR2 sequences are LGHDT and YNNKEL (reference sequence). The CDR3 length is 14 residues. TCR alpha and beta CDR3 regions were amplified from RNA using iRepertoire nested multiplex PCR. Input was about 95-400 ng of tissue mRNA or PBMC total RNA. In TCRdb, the multiplex PCR reads were re-called with MiXCR into one record per CDR3 protein. The sample includes about 190,000 distinct CDR3 sequences, 32% of them seen just once. Study conclusions and caveats: Tissue and blood shared very few CDR3 sequences. Gliomas, especially low-grade, showed above-expected tissue-blood divergence; non-neoplastic patients showed below.

The origin of this receptor is a human donor with low-grade glioma or glioblastoma, undergoing nonglioma brain surgery, or in good health (not recorded which). The chain joins TRBV3-1 to TRBJ1-1; TRBD1 might be the D (6 bases). The sequenced sample was glioma tissue, nonneoplastic brain tissue, or PBMCs (not recorded which). This CDR3 reads CASSGKGGYTEDFF. The CDR3 DNA reads TGTGCCAGCAGCGGGAAGGGGGGGTACACTGAAGATTTCTTT.